Given below is one T cell receptor beta chain in context. The data are from a study of blood T cell repertoires in COVID-19. The CDR3 is made up of 16 amino acids. The V and J ends lost 2 bases and 0 bases, in that order; junction bases with no gene match: 4. CDR1 is SGHRS, CDR2 YFSETQ, per germline. Study processing details: Amplifying reference gene primers gave estimates of nucleated cell counts. Assay used: immunoSEQ multiplex PCR; TCRdb lists only in-frame clones, some missing. The V and J calls and clone size are taken from that table; D and trimming were inferred from the DNA. The table lists approximately 130,000 clones, over 70% of them singletons, with roughly 20% in the top ten.

The receptor was derived from a man of 80 years or more with acute or convalescent COVID-19. The chain uses TRBV5-1 and TRBJ2-3, with 9 bases lining up with TRBD2. The sample taken for sequencing was peripheral blood. The CDR3 here is CASSFSGGPSTDTQYF. The CDR3 DNA sequence: TGCGCCAGCAGCTTCAGCGGGGGGCCGAGCACAGATACGCAGTATTTT.